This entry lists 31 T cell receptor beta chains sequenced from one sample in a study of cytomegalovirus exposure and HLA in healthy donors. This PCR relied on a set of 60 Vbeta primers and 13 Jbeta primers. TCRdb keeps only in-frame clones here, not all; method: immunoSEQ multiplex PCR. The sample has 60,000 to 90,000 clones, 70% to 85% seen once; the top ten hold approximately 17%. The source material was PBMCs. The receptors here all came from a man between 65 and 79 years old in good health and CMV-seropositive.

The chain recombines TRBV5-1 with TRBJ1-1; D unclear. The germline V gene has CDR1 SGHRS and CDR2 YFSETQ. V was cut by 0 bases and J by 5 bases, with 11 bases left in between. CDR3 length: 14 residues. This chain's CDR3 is CASSLAGVGTEAFF. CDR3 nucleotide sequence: TGCGCCAGCAGCTTGGCCGGGGTCGGGACTGAAGCTTTCTTT.

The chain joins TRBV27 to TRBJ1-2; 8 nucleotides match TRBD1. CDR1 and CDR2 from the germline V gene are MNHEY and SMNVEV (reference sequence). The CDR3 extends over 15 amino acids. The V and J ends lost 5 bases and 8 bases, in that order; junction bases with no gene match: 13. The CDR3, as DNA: TGTGCCAGCAGTGCTCAAGGGAGACAGGGGTCGGGCTACACCTTC. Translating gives CASSAQGRQGSGYTF.

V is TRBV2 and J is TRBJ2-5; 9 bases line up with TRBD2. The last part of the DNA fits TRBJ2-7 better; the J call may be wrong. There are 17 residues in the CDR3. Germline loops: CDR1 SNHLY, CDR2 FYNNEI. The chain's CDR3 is CASSERLPGTSYYEQYF. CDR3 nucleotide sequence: TGTGCCAGCAGTGAAAGGTTACCCGGGACTAGCTACTACGAGCAGTACTTC.

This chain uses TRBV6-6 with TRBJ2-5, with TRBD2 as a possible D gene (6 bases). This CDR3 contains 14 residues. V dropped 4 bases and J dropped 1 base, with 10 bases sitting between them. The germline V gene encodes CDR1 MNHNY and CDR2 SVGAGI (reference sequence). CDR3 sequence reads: CASSSRDVQETQYF. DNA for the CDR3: TGTGCCAGCAGTTCGCGGGACGTCCAAGAGACCCAGTACTTC.

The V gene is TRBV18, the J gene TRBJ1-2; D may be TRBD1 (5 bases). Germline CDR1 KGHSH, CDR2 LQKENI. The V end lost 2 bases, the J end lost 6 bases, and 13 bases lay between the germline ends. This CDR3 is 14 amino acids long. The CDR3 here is CASSPGRAVDGYTF. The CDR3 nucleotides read TGTGCCAGCTCACCAGGCAGGGCCGTCGATGGCTACACCTTC.

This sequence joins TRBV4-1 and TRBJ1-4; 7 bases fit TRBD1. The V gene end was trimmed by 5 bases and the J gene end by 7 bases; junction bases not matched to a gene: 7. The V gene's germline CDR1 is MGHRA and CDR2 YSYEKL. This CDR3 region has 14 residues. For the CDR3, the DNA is TGCGCCAGCAGCTGGTTGGGACAGTCTGAAAAACTGTTTTTT. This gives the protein CASSWLGQSEKLFF.

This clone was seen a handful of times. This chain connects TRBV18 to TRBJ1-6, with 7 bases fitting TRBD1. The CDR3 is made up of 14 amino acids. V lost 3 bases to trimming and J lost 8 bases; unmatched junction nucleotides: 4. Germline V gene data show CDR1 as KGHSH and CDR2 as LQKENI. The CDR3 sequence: CASSPFQGDSPLHF. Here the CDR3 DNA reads TGTGCCAGCTCACCTTTCCAGGGGGATTCACCCCTCCACTTT.

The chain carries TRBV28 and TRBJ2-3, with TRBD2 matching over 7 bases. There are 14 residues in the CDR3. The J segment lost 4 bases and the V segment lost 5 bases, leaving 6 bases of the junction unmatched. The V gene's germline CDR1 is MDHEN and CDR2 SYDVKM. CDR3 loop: CASSTPAGPDTQYF. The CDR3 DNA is TGTGCCAGCAGTACCCCAGCGGGACCAGATACGCAGTATTTT.

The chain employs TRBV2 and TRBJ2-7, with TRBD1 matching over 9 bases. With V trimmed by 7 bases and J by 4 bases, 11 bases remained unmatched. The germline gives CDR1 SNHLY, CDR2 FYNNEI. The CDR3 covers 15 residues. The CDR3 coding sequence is TGTGCCAGCATGGAGGCGGGGACAGGGTATTACGAGCAGTACTTC. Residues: CASMEAGTGYYEQYF.

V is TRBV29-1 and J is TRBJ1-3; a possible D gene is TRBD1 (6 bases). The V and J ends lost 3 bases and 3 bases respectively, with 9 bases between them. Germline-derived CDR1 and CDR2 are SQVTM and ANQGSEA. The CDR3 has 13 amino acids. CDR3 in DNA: TGCAGCGTTGAGAAACAGGGTGGAAACACCATATATTTT. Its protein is CSVEKQGGNTIYF.

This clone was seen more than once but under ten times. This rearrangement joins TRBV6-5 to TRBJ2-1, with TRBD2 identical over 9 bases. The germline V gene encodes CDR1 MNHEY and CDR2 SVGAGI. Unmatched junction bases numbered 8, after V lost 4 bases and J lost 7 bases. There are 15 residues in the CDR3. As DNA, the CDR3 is TGTGCCAGCAGTTCATGGACTAGCGCAGGGAATGAGCAGTTCTTC. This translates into CASSSWTSAGNEQFF.

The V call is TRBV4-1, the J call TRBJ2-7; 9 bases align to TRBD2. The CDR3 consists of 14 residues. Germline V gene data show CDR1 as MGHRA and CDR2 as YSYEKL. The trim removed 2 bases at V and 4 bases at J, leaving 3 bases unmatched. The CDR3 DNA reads TGCGCCAGCAGCCAACCGGGACTAGCTTACGAGCAGTACTTC. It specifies CASSQPGLAYEQYF.

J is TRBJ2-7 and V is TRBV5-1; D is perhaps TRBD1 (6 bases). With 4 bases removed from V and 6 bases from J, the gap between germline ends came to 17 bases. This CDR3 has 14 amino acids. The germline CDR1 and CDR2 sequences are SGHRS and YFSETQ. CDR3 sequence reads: CASSPRTDVGEQYF. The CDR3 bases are TGCGCCAGCAGCCCCCGGACAGACGTGGGCGAGCAGTACTTC.

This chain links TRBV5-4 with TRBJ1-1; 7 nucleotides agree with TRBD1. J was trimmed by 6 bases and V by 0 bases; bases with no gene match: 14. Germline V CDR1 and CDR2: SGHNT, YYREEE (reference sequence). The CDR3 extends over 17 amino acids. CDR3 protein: CASSLVGGGAGRSEAFF. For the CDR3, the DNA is TGTGCCAGCAGCTTGGTAGGAGGGGGCGCGGGGCGGTCTGAAGCTTTCTTT.

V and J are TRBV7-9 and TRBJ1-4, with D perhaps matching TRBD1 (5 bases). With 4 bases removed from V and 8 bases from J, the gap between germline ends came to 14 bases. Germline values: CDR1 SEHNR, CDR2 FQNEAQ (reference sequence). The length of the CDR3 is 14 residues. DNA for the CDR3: TGTGCCAGCAGCTCAACCGGGGGTGGAGAAAAACTGTTTTTT. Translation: CASSSTGGGEKLFF.

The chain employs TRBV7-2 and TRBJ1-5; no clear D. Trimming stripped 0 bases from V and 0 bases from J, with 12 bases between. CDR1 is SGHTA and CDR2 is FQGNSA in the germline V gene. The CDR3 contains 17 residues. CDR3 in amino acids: CASSLALGRFSNQPQHF. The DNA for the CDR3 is TGTGCCAGCAGCTTAGCGCTAGGCCGATTTAGCAATCAGCCCCAGCATTTT.

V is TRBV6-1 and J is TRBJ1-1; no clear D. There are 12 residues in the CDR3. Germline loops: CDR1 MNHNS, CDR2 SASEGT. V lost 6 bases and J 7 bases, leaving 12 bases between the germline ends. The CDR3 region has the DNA TGTGCCAGCAGACTTAATGCAGGTGAAGCTTTCTTT. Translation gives CASRLNAGEAFF.

The chain's CDR3 is CASSGTVNEKLFF. As DNA, the CDR3 is TGTGCCAGCAGCGGGACAGTTAATGAAAAACTGTTTTTT. This chain connects TRBV7-9 to TRBJ1-4, with TRBD1 matching over 7 bases. V shed 5 bases and J 4 bases; nucleotides not matched to a gene: 1. Per germline, CDR1 SEHNR and CDR2 FQNEAQ (reference sequence). The CDR3 is 13 amino acids.

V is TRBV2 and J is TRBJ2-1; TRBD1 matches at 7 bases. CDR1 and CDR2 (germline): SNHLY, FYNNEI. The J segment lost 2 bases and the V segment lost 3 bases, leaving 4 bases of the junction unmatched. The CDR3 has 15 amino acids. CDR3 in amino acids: CASSEGQGAYNEQFF. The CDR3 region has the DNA TGTGCCAGCAGTGAGGGGCAGGGGGCCTACAATGAGCAGTTCTTC.

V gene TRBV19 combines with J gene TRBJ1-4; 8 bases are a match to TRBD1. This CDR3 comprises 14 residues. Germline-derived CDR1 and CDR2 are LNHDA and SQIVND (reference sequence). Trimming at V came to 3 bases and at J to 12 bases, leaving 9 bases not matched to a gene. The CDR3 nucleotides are TGTGCCAGTAGTATCGGACAGGGCGCGCGGGAACTGTTTTTT. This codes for CASSIGQGARELFF. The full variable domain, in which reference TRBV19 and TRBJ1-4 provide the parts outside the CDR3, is DGGITQSPKYLFRKEGQNVTLSCEQNLNHDAMYWYRQDPGQGLRLIYYSQIVNDFQKGDIAEGYSVSREKKESFPLTVTSAQKNPTAFYLCASSIGQGARELFFGSGTQLSVL.

Written as DNA, the CDR3 is TGTGCCTGGAGTTCCGGGGTTCGGCCCCAGCATTTT. It yields the protein CAWSSGVRPQHF. The V and J genes are TRBV30 and TRBJ1-5; the D is unclear. The CDR3 covers 12 residues. The V end lost 2 bases, the J end lost 9 bases, and 11 bases lay between the germline ends. Germline lookup yields CDR1 GTSNPN and CDR2 SVGIG (reference sequence).

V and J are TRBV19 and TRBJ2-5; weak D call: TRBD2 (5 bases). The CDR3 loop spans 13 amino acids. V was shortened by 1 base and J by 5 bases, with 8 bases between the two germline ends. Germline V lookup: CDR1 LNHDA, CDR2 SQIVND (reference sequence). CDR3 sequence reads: CASSIAQRETQYF. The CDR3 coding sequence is TGTGCCAGTAGTATAGCCCAGCGGGAGACCCAGTACTTC.

CDR3 amino acids: CASSSPGLADTQYF. The CDR3 DNA reads as TGTGCCAGCAGCTCCCCGGGACTAGCAGATACGCAGTATTTT. This chain connects TRBV7-9 to TRBJ2-3; 8 bases agree with TRBD2. CDR3 length equals 14 residues. Germline loops: CDR1 SEHNR, CDR2 FQNEAQ (reference sequence). The V and J ends lost 4 bases and 4 bases, in that order; junction bases with no gene match: 4.

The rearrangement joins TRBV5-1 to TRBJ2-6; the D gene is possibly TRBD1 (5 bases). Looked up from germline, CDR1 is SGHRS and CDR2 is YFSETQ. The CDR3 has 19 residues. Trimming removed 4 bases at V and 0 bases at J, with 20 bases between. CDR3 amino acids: CASSAEGSQGFSGANVLTF. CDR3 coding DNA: TGCGCCAGCAGCGCGGAAGGTTCGCAGGGCTTCTCTGGGGCCAACGTCCTGACTTTC.

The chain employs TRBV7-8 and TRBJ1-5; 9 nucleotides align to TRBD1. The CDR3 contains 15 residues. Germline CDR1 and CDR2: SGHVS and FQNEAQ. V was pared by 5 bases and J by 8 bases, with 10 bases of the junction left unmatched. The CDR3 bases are TGTGCCAGCAGCCGAAGGACAGGGGAGAGGGAGCCCCAGCATTTT. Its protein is CASSRRTGEREPQHF.

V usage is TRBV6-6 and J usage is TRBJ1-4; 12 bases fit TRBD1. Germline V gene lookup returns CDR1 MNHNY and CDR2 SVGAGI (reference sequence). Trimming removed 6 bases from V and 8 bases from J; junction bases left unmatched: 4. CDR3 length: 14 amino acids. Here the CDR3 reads CASSRDRGREKLFF. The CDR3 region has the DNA TGTGCCAGCAGCCGGGACAGGGGGCGAGAAAAACTGTTTTTT.

CDR3: CASSPPRGWNTGELFF. In nucleotides, the CDR3 is TGTGCCAGCTCACCACCGAGAGGGTGGAACACCGGGGAGCTGTTTTTT. V is TRBV18 and J is TRBJ2-2; D might be TRBD2 (5 bases). V was pared by 0 bases and J by 1 base, with 9 bases between. CDR3 length: 16 amino acids. Per the germline V gene, CDR1 is KGHSH and CDR2 is LQKENI.

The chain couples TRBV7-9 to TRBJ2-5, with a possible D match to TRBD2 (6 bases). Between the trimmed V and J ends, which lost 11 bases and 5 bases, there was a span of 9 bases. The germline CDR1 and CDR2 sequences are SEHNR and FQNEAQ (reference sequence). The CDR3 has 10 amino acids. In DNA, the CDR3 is TGTGCCGGCGGGGTGGAGACCCAGTACTTC. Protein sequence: CAGGVETQYF.

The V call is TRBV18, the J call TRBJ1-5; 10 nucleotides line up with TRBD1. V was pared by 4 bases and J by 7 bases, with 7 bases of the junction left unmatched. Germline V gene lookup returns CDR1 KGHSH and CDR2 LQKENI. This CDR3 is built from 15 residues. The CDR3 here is CASSRQGAVGQPQHF. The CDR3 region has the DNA TGTGCCAGCTCACGACAGGGGGCGGTGGGGCAGCCCCAGCATTTT.

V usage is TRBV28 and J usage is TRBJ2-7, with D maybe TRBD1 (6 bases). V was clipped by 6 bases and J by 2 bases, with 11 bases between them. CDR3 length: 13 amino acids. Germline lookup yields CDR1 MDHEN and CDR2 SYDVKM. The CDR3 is CASRASGAYEQYF. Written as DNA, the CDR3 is TGTGCCAGCAGGGCCTCAGGGGCCTACGAGCAGTACTTC.

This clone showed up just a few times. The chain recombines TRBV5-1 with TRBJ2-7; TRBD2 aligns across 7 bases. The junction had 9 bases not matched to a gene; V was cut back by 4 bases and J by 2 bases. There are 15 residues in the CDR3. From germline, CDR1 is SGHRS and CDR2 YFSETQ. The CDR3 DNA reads TGCGCCAGCAGCCCCGGGGCAGGGACTACCTACGAGCAGTACTTC. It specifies CASSPGAGTTYEQYF.